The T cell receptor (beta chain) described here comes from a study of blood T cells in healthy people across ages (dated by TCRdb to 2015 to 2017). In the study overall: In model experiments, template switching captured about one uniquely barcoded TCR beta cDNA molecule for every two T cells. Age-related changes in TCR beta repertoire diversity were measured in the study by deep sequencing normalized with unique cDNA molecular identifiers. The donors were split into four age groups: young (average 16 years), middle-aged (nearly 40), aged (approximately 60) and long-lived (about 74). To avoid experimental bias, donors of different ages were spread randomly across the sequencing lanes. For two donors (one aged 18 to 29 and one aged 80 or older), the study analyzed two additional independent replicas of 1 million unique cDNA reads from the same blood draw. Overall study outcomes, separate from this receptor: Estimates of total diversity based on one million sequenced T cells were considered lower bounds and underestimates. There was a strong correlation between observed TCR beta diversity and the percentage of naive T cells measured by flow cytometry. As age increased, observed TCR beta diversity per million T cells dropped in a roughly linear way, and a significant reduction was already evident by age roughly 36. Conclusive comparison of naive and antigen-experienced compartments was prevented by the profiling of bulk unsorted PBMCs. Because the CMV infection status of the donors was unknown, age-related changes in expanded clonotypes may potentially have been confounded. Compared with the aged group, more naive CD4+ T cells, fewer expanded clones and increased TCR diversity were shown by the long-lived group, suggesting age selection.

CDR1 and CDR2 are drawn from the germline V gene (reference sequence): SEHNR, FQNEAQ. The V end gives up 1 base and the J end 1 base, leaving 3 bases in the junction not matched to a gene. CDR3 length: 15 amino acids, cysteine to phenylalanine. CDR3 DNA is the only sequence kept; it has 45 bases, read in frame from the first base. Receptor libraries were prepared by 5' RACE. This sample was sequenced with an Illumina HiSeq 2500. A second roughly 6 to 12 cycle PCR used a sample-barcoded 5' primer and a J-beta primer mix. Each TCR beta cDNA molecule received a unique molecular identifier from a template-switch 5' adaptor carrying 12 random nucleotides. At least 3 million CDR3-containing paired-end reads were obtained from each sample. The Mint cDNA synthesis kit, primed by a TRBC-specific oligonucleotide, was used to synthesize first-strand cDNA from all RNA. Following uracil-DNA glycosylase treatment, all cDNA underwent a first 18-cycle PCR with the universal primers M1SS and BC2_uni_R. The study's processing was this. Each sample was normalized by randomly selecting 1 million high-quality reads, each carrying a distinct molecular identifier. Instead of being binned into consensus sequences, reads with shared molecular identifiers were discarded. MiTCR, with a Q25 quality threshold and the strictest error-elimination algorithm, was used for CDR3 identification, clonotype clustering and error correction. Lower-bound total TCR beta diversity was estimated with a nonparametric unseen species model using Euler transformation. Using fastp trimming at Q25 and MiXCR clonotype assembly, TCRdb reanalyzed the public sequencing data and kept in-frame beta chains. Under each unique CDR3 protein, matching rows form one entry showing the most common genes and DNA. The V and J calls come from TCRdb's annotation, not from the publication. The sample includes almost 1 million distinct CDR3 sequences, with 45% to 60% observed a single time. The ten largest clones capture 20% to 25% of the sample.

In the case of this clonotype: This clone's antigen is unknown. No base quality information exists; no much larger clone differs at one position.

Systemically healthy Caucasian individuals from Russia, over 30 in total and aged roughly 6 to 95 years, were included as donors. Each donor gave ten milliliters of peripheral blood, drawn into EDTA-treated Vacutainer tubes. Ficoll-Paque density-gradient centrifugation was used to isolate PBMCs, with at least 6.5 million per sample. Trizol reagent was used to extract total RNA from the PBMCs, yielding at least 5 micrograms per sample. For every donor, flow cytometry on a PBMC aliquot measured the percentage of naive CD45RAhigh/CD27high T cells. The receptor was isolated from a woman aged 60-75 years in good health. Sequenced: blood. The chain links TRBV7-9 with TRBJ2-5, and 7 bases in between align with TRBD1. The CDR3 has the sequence CASSLGDRLQETQYF. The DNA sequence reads TGTGCCAGCAGCTTAGGGGACAGACTCCAAGAGACCCAGTACTTC. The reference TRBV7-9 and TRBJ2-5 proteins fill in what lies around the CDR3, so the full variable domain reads DTGVSQNPRHKITKRGQNVTFRCDPISEHNRLYWYRQTLGQGPEFLTYFQNEAQLEKSRLLSDRFSAERPKGSFSTLEIQRTEQGDSAMYLCASSLGDRLQETQYFGPGTRLLVL.